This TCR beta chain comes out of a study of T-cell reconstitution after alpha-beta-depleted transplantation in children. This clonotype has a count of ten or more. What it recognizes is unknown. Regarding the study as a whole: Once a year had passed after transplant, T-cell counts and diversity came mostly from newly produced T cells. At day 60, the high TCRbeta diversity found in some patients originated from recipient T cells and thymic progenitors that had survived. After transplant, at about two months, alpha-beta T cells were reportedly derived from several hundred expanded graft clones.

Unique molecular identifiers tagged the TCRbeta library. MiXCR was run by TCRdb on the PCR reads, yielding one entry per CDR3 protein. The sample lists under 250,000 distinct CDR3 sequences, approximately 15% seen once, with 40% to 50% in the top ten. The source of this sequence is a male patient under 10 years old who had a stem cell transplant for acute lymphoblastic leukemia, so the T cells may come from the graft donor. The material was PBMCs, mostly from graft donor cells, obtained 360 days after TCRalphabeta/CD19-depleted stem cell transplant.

CDR3 sequence (DNA): TGCAGTGCTAGAGACTACTTAGCGCGCGAGCAGTACTTC. It is translated as CSARDYLAREQYF. The rearrangement uses TRBV20-1 and TRBJ2-7; perhaps TRBD2 as D (5 bases). This CDR3 spans 13 amino acids. In germline, CDR1 is DFQATT, CDR2 SNEGSKA (reference sequence). V was trimmed by 0 bases and J by 6 bases, leaving 12 bases between them.